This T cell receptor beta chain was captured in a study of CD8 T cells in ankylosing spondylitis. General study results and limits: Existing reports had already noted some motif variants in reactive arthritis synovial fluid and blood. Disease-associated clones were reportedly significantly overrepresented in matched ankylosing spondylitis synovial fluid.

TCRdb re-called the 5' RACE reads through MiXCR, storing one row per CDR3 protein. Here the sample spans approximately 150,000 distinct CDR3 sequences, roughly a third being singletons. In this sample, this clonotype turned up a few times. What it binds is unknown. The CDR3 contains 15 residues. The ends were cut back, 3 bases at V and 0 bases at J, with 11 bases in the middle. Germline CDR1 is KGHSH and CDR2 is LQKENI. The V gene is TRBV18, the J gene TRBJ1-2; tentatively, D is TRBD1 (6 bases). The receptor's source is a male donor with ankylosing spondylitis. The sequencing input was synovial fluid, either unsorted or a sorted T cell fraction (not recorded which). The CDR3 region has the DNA TGTGCCAGCTCACCCTGGGACAATCCTAACTATGGCTACACCTTC. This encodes CASSPWDNPNYGYTF.